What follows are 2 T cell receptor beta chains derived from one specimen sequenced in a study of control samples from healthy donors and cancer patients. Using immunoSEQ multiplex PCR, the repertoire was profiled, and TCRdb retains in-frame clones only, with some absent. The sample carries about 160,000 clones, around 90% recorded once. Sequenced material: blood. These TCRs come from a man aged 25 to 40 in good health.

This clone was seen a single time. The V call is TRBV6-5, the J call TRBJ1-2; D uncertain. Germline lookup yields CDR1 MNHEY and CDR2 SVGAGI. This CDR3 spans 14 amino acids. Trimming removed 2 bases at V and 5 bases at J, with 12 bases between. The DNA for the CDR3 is TGTGCCAGCAGTTACGATCCCAGCACATATGGCTACACCTTC. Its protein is CASSYDPSTYGYTF.

CDR3 amino acids: CSVETRPSTDTQYF. CDR3 sequence (DNA): TGCAGCGTTGAGACACGACCTAGCACAGATACGCAGTATTTT. This chain uses TRBV29-1 with TRBJ2-3; no reliable D call. The CDR3 runs to 14 residues. V shed 3 bases and J shed 0 bases, with 10 bases lying between them. Germline lookup yields CDR1 SQVTM and CDR2 ANQGSEA.